The sequence of this T cell receptor (beta chain) was determined in a study of regulatory T cells in long-lasting Graves disease. Study findings and constraints: It was in persistent disease that TRBV28, TRBJ1-2 and TRBJ2-5 were favored.

The CDR3 extends over 14 amino acids. Germline V gene lookup returns CDR1 DFQATT and CDR2 SNEGSKA (reference sequence). Trimming stripped 5 bases from V and 1 base from J, with 11 bases between. Indicated time point: newly diagnosed GD, antithyroid drugs for less than 3 months. There was RNA extracted from PBMCs, and the TCR library was made from it. American Thyroid Association guidelines served as the basis for diagnosing Graves' disease. According to the study, TCR beta libraries were built with iRepertoire HTBI primers and CDR3-region Arm-PCR. TCRdb reprocessed the multiplex PCR reads with MiXCR, giving one entry per CDR3 protein. The sample lists some 250,000 distinct CDR3 sequences, 15% to 20% occurring once. This clonotype appeared many times. The antigen is undetermined. These same records also appear under a second study, on T cells in Graves' hyperthyroidism and ophthalmopathy. That study reports: The HTBI primer set served for first-round RT-PCR of the TCR CDR3. The model anticipated ophthalmopathy a median around six months pre-onset.

The TCR comes from a woman between 25 and 40 years old with Graves disease. The V gene is TRBV20-1, the J gene TRBJ1-4; unclear D gene. The sample was peripheral blood mononuclear cells (PBMCs), taken at new diagnosis, from a patient treated with antithyroid drugs. The CDR3 nucleotides read TGCAGTGCTGGGCCCCAGCGAACTAATGAAAAACTGTTTTTT. This encodes CSAGPQRTNEKLFF.